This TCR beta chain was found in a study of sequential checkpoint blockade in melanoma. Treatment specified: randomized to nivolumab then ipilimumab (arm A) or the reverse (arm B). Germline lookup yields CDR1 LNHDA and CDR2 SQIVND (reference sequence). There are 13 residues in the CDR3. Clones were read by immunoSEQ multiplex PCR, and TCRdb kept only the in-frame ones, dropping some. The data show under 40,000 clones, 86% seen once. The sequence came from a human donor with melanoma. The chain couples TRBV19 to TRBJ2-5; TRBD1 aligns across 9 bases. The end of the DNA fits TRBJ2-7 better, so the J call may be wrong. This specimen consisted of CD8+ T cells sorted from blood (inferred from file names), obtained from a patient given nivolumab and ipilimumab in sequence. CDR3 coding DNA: TGTGCCAGTAGTACCTGGACAGGGGACGAGCAGTACTTC. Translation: CASSTWTGDEQYF.